Below are 23 T cell receptor beta chains sequenced from a single sample in a study of regulatory T cells in long-lasting Graves disease. As to time point: newly diagnosed GD, antithyroid drugs for less than 3 months. There was RNA extracted from PBMCs, and the TCR library was made from it. For TCR beta, libraries came from iRepertoire HTBI primers and Arm-PCR of CDR3 regions. MiXCR, run by TCRdb on the multiplex PCR reads, gives a single entry per CDR3 protein. Of around 450,000 distinct CDR3 sequences in the sample, about 16% were seen once. This sample also appeared in a second study, on T cells in Graves' hyperthyroidism and ophthalmopathy.

Sequencing used peripheral blood mononuclear cells (PBMCs), obtained at new diagnosis, from a patient treated with antithyroid drugs. All receptors derive from a man aged 40-49 years with Graves disease.

This clonotype was seen ten or more times. The gene calls are TRBV27 and TRBJ2-1, with D perhaps TRBD2 (5 bases). V was trimmed by 9 bases and J by 7 bases, leaving 16 bases between them. Germline CDR1 is MNHEY and CDR2 is SMNVEV (reference sequence). The length of the CDR3 is 13 residues. The DNA for the CDR3 is TGTGCCAGTAGCCGTAAGTCGGGGAATGAGCAGTTCTTC. This codes for CASSRKSGNEQFF.

This clonotype was counted ten times or more. The chain recombines TRBV20-1 with TRBJ2-7, with D possibly being TRBD1 (6 bases). The V end lost 6 bases, the J end lost 7 bases, and 16 bases lay between the germline ends. The CDR3 is 12 residues long. Germline values: CDR1 DFQATT, CDR2 SNEGSKA (reference sequence). The DNA for the CDR3 is TGCAGTGCCATCGGACAGACTGGAGAGCAGTACTTC. Translating gives CSAIGQTGEQYF.

The J gene is TRBJ1-1, the V gene TRBV27; D is possibly TRBD1 (6 bases). V lost 1 base and J lost 0, with 12 bases in between. The CDR3 is 16 residues long. CDR1 and CDR2 from the germline V gene are MNHEY and SMNVEV (reference sequence). The DNA for the CDR3 is TGTGCCAGCAGTTTATACAGGGTGGAAATGAACACTGAAGCTTTCTTT. It encodes CASSLYRVEMNTEAFF.

V and J are TRBV5-1 and TRBJ2-2; D is possibly TRBD2 (6 bases). V dropped 0 bases and J dropped 3 bases, with 15 bases sitting between them. Germline V CDR1 and CDR2: SGHRS, YFSETQ. This CDR3 region has 17 residues. The CDR3: CASSLVGGFIDTGELFF. As DNA, the CDR3 is TGCGCCAGCAGCTTGGTAGGAGGGTTCATCGACACCGGGGAGCTGTTTTTT.

The table lists this clonotype with many counts. The V call is TRBV20-1, the J call TRBJ2-7, with TRBD1 matching over 10 bases. V was pared by 2 bases and J by 5 bases, with 9 bases of the junction left unmatched. The CDR3 covers 15 residues. Per the germline V gene, CDR1 is DFQATT and CDR2 is SNEGSKA (reference sequence). CDR3 amino acids: CSARLPDRGYNEQYF. CDR3 nucleotide sequence: TGCAGTGCTAGACTACCGGACAGGGGGTACAACGAGCAGTACTTC.

This chain uses TRBV15 with TRBJ2-7, with TRBD1 identical over 9 bases. Looked up from germline, CDR1 is LNHNV and CDR2 is YYDKDF (reference sequence). The CDR3 has 15 residues. V trimming: 5 bases; J trimming: 4 bases; junction bases outside the gene matches: 9. The CDR3 nucleotides read TGTGCCACCAGCGAAGACAGGGGGGCGTTTTACGAGCAGTACTTC. Its translation is CATSEDRGAFYEQYF.

This chain joins TRBV5-5 and TRBJ2-5; D not certain. The CDR3 totals 13 residues. Trimming pared 0 bases from V and 3 bases from J, leaving 6 bases between. From germline, CDR1 is SGHKS and CDR2 YYEKEE (reference sequence). In DNA, the CDR3 is TGTGCCAGCAGCTTGGAACTTGAAGAGACCCAGTACTTC. This encodes CASSLELEETQYF.

This clonotype has ten or more counts. This sequence joins TRBV7-8 and TRBJ2-1, with 7 bases lining up with TRBD1. Germline assignment: CDR1 SGHVS and CDR2 FQNEAQ. V lost 5 bases to trimming and J lost 0 bases; unmatched junction nucleotides: 10. This CDR3 contains 17 residues. CDR3 bases: TGTGCCAGCAGCACCCCTGACAGGGTGACCTCCTACAATGAGCAGTTCTTC. Encoded protein: CASSTPDRVTSYNEQFF.

This clonotype was seen at least ten times. The chain joins TRBV12-3 or TRBV12-4 to TRBJ1-2; D ambiguous. Trimming removed 3 bases at V and 3 bases at J, with 11 bases between. The CDR3 has 14 residues. CDR3: CASSLVGPYYGYTF. The DNA for the CDR3 is TGTGCCAGCAGTTTGGTCGGGCCCTACTATGGCTACACCTTC.

This clonotype was seen a few times. The rearrangement joins TRBV9 to TRBJ2-7; D call uncertain. The V gene's germline CDR1 is SGDLS and CDR2 YYNGEE. The CDR3 extends over 13 amino acids. Deletions cut 3 bases from V and 3 bases from J, with 10 bases between. The CDR3 reads CASSAVNGYEQYF. The CDR3, as DNA: TGTGCCAGCAGCGCGGTGAATGGCTACGAGCAGTACTTC.

V usage is TRBV15 and J usage is TRBJ1-2; 7 positions agree with TRBD1. The ends lost 5 bases at V and 2 bases at J; junction bases unmatched: 2. The CDR3 length is 13 residues. Germline V gene sequence: CDR1 LNHNV, CDR2 YYDKDF (reference sequence). Here the CDR3 reads CATSLGGNYGYTF. CDR3 bases: TGTGCCACCAGCCTAGGGGGCAACTATGGCTACACCTTC.

The table lists this clonotype with a few counts. The chain combines TRBV5-1 with TRBJ2-7; 7 bases are shared with TRBD2. This CDR3 has 15 residues. CDR1 and CDR2 (germline): SGHRS, YFSETQ. The J segment lost 6 bases and the V segment lost 3 bases, leaving 12 bases of the junction unmatched. The CDR3 sequence is CASSWTFAGAPEQYF. CDR3 bases: TGCGCCAGCAGCTGGACGTTTGCGGGAGCCCCCGAGCAGTACTTC.

This clonotype was observed a few times. This chain joins TRBV19 and TRBJ1-1, with D possibly matching TRBD1 (5 bases). V shed 7 bases and J shed 5 bases, with 17 bases lying between them. Germline values: CDR1 LNHDA, CDR2 SQIVND (reference sequence). The CDR3 covers 14 residues. The CDR3 bases are TGTGCCAGTACTCTCAGGGAGCCGAGGACTGAAGCTTTCTTT. It codes for CASTLREPRTEAFF.

In this sample, this clonotype turned up many times. The chain couples TRBV2 to TRBJ1-1; the D gene is possibly TRBD1 (5 bases). Deletions cut 7 bases from V and 1 base from J, with 16 bases between. Germline V CDR1 and CDR2: SNHLY, FYNNEI. The CDR3 is 15 residues long. In nucleotides, the CDR3 is TGTGCCAGCAACCTCGGATTTGGGGGGAACACTGAAGCTTTCTTT. This sequence encodes CASNLGFGGNTEAFF.

This clonotype was counted at least ten times. J is TRBJ2-3 and V is TRBV5-1; the match to TRBD1 covers 8 bases. With 0 bases clipped from V and 5 bases from J, the junction kept 8 bases outside the gene matches. Looked up from germline, CDR1 is SGHRS and CDR2 is YFSETQ. This CDR3 is built from 16 residues. As DNA, the CDR3 is TGCGCCAGCAGCTTGGATCGCAGGGGGCCTGGAGATACGCAGTATTTT. It specifies CASSLDRRGPGDTQYF.

The table lists this clonotype with many counts. The chain uses TRBV18 and TRBJ2-2; D remains unclear. The CDR3 has 13 amino acids. Trimming pared 5 bases from V and 0 bases from J, leaving 4 bases between. Germline V CDR1 and CDR2: KGHSH, LQKENI. CDR3 in amino acids: CASSGSNTGELFF. CDR3 nucleotide sequence: TGTGCCAGCTCAGGCTCGAACACCGGGGAGCTGTTTTTT.

This clonotype was recorded many times. This chain joins TRBV12-5 and TRBJ2-1, with a possible D match to TRBD2 (6 bases). V shed 5 bases and J shed 8 bases, with 25 bases lying between them. The germline V gene has CDR1 LGHNT and CDR2 FRNRAP. This CDR3 contains 17 residues. The CDR3 loop reads CASGPPTSTWNRYEQFF. The CDR3 DNA reads TGTGCTAGTGGTCCCCCGACTAGTACTTGGAATCGGTATGAGCAGTTCTTC.

This clonotype showed up many times. The rearrangement joins TRBV28 to TRBJ2-3; 8 nucleotides align to TRBD1. The J call is in doubt because the DNA end fits TRBJ2-5 better. Per the germline V gene, CDR1 is MDHEN and CDR2 is SYDVKM. The CDR3 totals 15 residues. CDR3 nucleotide sequence: TGTGCCAGCAGTTCCATGCAGGGGGCTAGGGAGACCCAGTACTTC. It yields the protein CASSSMQGARETQYF.

This clonotype was recorded a few times. The V gene is TRBV29-1, the J gene TRBJ2-5; D is unclear. The CDR3 totals 11 residues. Germline CDR1 SQVTM, CDR2 ANQGSEA. The CDR3 protein is CSGVFGETQYF. For the CDR3, the DNA is TGCAGTGGGGTATTTGGCGAGACCCAGTACTTC.

The chain is built from TRBV12-3 or TRBV12-4 and TRBJ1-1, with 11 bases that match TRBD1. There are 13 residues in the CDR3. V lost 6 bases to trimming and J lost 7 bases; unmatched junction nucleotides: 4. The CDR3 reads CASSPDRGREAFF. Here the CDR3 DNA reads TGTGCCAGCAGCCCGGACAGGGGGCGTGAAGCTTTCTTT.

The V call is TRBV12-3 or TRBV12-4, the J call TRBJ2-1; possible D gene TRBD1, 5 bases. The CDR3 extends over 15 amino acids. Trimming removed 3 bases from V and 2 bases from J, with 11 bases in between. In DNA, the CDR3 is TGTGCCAGCAGTTTTGTCCAGGGTGCCTACAATGAGCAGTTCTTC. This translates into CASSFVQGAYNEQFF.

The sample holds a few counts of this clonotype. The rearrangement links TRBV6-1 to TRBJ2-2; either TRBD1 or TRBD2 may fit D (5 bases each). V was clipped by 2 bases and J by 0 bases, with 10 bases between them. Looked up from germline, CDR1 is MNHNS and CDR2 is SASEGT. This CDR3 has 16 amino acids. CDR3 nucleotides: TGTGCCAGCAGTGAATATGGGGGACCGAACACCGGGGAGCTGTTTTTT. This gives the protein CASSEYGGPNTGELFF.

In this sample, this clonotype turned up a few times. This chain links TRBV10-2 with TRBJ2-7; 14 nucleotides match TRBD2. Unmatched junction bases numbered 14, after V lost 6 bases and J lost 4 bases. This CDR3 spans 18 amino acids. Germline V gene data show CDR1 as WSHSY and CDR2 as SAAADI. In nucleotides, the CDR3 is TGCGCCAGCAGGACTGGGACTAGCGGGAGTAGCTACATGTACGAGCAGTACTTC. Residues: CASRTGTSGSSYMYEQYF.